Below, 15 T cell receptor beta chains from the same sample are listed, as sequenced in a study of glioma-infiltrating T cells. Using RNA template, CDR3s of TCR alpha and beta were amplified with iRepertoire arm-PCR. TCRdb redid the calling of the multiplex PCR reads with MiXCR, one entry per CDR3 protein. Of around 170,000 distinct CDR3 sequences in the sample, about 40% were seen once. Specimen: glioma tissue, nonneoplastic brain tissue, or PBMCs (not recorded which). The receptors originated from a human donor with low-grade glioma or glioblastoma, undergoing nonglioma brain surgery, or in good health (not recorded which).

A word on this clonotype: An end of the junction differs from the germline gene, which may be a read error. The rearrangement links TRBV12-3 or TRBV12-4 to TRBJ2-5; tentatively, D is TRBD2 (5 bases). This CDR3 is 12 amino acids long. The CDR3 sequence is CASRGAAEAQYF. The DNA of the CDR3 is TGTGCCAGCAGGGGAGCGGCAGAGGCCCAGTACTTC.

The table lists this clonotype with a few counts. The chain joins TRBV4-1 to TRBJ2-1; 7 bases align to TRBD1. The junction had 4 bases not matched to a gene; V was cut back by 4 bases and J by 4 bases. Germline V gives CDR1 MGHRA, CDR2 YSYEKL. The CDR3 has 14 residues. The CDR3 spells CASSPGQLYNEQFF. The CDR3 region has the DNA TGCGCCAGCAGCCCGGGACAGCTTTACAATGAGCAGTTCTTC.

This clonotype was seen at least ten times. The rearrangement links TRBV3-1 to TRBJ2-1; D is possibly TRBD1 or TRBD2 (7 bases each). V lost 3 bases and J lost 5, with 14 bases in between. CDR1 and CDR2 from the germline V gene are LGHDT and YNNKEL (reference sequence). The CDR3 is made up of 15 amino acids. The CDR3 spells CASSQGGGTHNEQFF. The CDR3 DNA sequence: TGTGCCAGCAGCCAGGGAGGGGGCACGCACAATGAGCAGTTCTTC.

J is TRBJ2-3 and V is TRBV28; the D gene could be TRBD1 or TRBD2 (5 bases each). Deletions cut 3 bases from V and 1 base from J, with 20 bases between. This CDR3 has 18 amino acids. CDR1 MDHEN and CDR2 SYDVKM come from the germline V gene. In nucleotides, the CDR3 is TGTGCCAGCAGTTTGGAGTACGCCGGGGACCCAGGCACAGATACGCAGTATTTT. Protein product: CASSLEYAGDPGTDTQYF.

Notes on this clonotype: Since a much larger clone is just one base distant, this may be a read error. The chain has TRBV14 and TRBJ2-7, with D uncertain. With 3 bases removed from V and 3 bases from J, the gap between germline ends came to 12 bases. Germline CDR1 and CDR2: SGHDN and FVKESK. CDR3 length: 14 residues. In nucleotides, the CDR3 is TGTGCCAGCAGCCAGGACCTAGTCAGCTACGAGCAGTACTTC. Its translation is CASSQDLVSYEQYF.

This chain links TRBV20-1 with TRBJ2-1, with 7 bases identical to TRBD2. The J call may be wrong; the DNA end is better matched by TRBJ2-7. The CDR3 is 14 residues long. The germline CDR1 and CDR2 sequences are DFQATT and SNEGSKA (reference sequence). CDR3 residues: CSARDGGSPIEQYF. CDR3 nucleotide sequence: TGCAGTGCTAGAGACGGCGGGAGTCCCATCGAGCAGTACTTC.

This clonotype occurred a few times. This chain uses TRBV12-3 or TRBV12-4 with TRBJ1-4, with D tentatively TRBD1 (6 bases). V was clipped by 1 base and J by 0 bases, with 6 bases between them. The CDR3 consists of 15 residues. The CDR3 region has the DNA TGTGCCAGCAGTTTAGAGGGGGCAACTAATGAAAAACTGTTTTTT. Translated, it gives CASSLEGATNEKLFF.

Many counts were recorded for this clonotype. The chain recombines TRBV6-4 with TRBJ2-3; D gene ambiguous. Trimming shortened V by 4 bases and J by 1 base, and 12 bases separated the two germline ends. Germline V lookup: CDR1 MRHNA, CDR2 SNTAGT. This CDR3 spans 15 amino acids. The DNA of the CDR3 is TGTGCCAGCAGTGTGAACCCCCTGGGCACAGATACGCAGTATTTT. Encoded protein: CASSVNPLGTDTQYF.

As regards this clonotype: This could be a read error, since a much larger clone is one nucleotide away. The chain has TRBV24-1 and TRBJ2-3; D gene unclear. This CDR3 has 13 residues. Germline V gene data show CDR1 as KGHDR and CDR2 as SFDVKD. The CDR3 sequence is CATIDAVTDTQYF. The CDR3 DNA reads as TGTGCCACCATTGATGCAGTGACAGATACGCAGTATTTT.

This clonotype has at least ten counts. The chain recombines TRBV28 with TRBJ2-5, with a tentative D call TRBD2 (5 bases). V was clipped by 3 bases and J by 3 bases, with 11 bases between them. CDR3 length equals 14 residues. CDR1 is MDHEN, CDR2 SYDVKM, per germline. CDR3 nucleotide sequence: TGTGCCAGCAGTTTTCTAGCCGTGAAAGAGACCCAGTACTTC. Translation gives CASSFLAVKETQYF.

The CDR3 loop is CASSISTGQGEAFF. The CDR3 nucleotides read TGCGCCAGCAGCATAAGTACAGGGCAAGGTGAAGCTTTCTTT. This sequence joins TRBV5-1 and TRBJ1-1; TRBD1 is a possible D gene (6 bases). This CDR3 is built from 14 residues. Germline CDR1 SGHRS, CDR2 YFSETQ. Trimming cost V 4 bases and J 7 bases, with 17 bases left between them.

Ten or more counts support this clonotype. The germline gene is not matched at one end of the junction; a read error may be the cause. The chain joins TRBV6-1 to TRBJ2-1; D is unclear. The V gene's germline CDR1 is MNHNS and CDR2 SASEGT. This CDR3 is 11 amino acids long. CDR3 amino acids: CASSLKENLIF. Here the CDR3 DNA reads TGTGCCAGCAGTCTTAAGGAGAACTTGATCTTC.

This clonotype appeared a few times. The rearrangement joins TRBV7-6 to TRBJ2-1; the D is unclear. Between the trimmed V and J ends, which lost 5 bases and 6 bases, there was a span of 14 bases. The CDR3 covers 14 residues. Per germline, CDR1 SGHVS and CDR2 FNYEAQ. The CDR3: CASSPRPPGNEQFF. As DNA, the CDR3 is TGTGCCAGCAGCCCAAGGCCCCCGGGCAATGAGCAGTTCTTC.

This clonotype came up many times. This rearrangement joins TRBV20-1 to TRBJ1-1; D ambiguous. The germline V and J ends were trimmed by 5 bases and 3 bases, with 10 bases remaining between them. There are 12 residues in the CDR3. Germline CDR1 reads DFQATT; CDR2 reads SNEGSKA (reference sequence). CDR3: CSALQGYTEAFF. As DNA, the CDR3 is TGCAGTGCTCTCCAAGGCTACACTGAAGCTTTCTTT.

Details on this clonotype: A read error is possible here, since a much larger clone lies one base away. The chain employs TRBV28 and TRBJ2-5; D is uncertain. V was pared by 2 bases and J by 4 bases, with 8 bases between. This CDR3 contains 13 residues. Germline V gene data show CDR1 as MDHEN and CDR2 as SYDVKM. The CDR3 DNA reads as TGTGCCAGCAGTTTAGCGGCCCGAGAGACCCAGTACTTC. It translates to CASSLAARETQYF.